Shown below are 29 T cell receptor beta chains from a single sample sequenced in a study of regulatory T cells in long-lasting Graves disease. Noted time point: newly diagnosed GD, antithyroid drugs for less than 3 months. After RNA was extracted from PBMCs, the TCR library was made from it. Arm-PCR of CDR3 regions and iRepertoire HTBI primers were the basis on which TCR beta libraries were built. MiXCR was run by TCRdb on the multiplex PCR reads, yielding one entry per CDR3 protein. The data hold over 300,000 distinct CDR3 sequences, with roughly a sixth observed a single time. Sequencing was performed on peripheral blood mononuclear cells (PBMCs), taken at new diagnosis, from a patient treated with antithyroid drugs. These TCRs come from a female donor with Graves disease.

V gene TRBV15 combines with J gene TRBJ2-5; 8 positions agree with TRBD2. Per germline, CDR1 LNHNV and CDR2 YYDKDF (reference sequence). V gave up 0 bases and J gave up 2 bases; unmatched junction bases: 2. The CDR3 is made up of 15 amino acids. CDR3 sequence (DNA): TGTGCCACCAGCAGAGATTTAGCGGGGCAAGAGACCCAGTACTTC. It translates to CATSRDLAGQETQYF.

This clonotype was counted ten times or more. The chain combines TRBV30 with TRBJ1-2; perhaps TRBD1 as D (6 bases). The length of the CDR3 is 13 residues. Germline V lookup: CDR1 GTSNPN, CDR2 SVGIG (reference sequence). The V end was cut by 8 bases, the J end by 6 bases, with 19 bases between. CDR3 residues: CALTQGLGDGYTF. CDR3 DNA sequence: TGTGCCCTGACCCAGGGGTTGGGCGATGGCTACACCTTC.

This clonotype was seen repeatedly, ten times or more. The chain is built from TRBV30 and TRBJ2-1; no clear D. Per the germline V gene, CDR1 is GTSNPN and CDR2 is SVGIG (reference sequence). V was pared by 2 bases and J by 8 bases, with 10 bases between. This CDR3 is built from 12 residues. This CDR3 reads CAWSPLQHEQFF. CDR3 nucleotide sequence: TGTGCCTGGAGTCCCCTACAGCATGAGCAGTTCTTC.

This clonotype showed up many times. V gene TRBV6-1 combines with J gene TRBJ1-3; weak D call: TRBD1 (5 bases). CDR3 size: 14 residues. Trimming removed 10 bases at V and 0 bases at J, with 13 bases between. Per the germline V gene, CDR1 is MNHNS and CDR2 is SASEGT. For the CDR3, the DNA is TGTGCCACTCCCCAGGGTCCCTCTGGAAACACCATATATTTT. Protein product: CATPQGPSGNTIYF.

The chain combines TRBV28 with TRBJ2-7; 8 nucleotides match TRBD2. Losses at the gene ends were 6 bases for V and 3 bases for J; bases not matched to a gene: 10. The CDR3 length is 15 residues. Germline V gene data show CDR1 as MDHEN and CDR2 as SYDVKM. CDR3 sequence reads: CASSQAGTRFYEQYF. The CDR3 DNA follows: TGTGCCAGCAGCCAGGCCGGGACTAGGTTCTACGAGCAGTACTTC.

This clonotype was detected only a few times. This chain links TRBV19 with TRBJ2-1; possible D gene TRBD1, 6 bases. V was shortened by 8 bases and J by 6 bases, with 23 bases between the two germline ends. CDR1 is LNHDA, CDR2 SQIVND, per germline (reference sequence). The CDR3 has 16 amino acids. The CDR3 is CASPFPPGLGGNEQFF. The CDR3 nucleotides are TGTGCCAGTCCCTTTCCCCCGGGTTTAGGGGGCAATGAGCAGTTCTTC.

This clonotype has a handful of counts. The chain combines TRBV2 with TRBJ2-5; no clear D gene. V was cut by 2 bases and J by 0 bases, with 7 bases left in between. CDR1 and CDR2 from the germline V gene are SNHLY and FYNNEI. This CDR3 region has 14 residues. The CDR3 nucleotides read TGTGCCAGCAGTGAATACGGCTACCAAGAGACCCAGTACTTC. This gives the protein CASSEYGYQETQYF.

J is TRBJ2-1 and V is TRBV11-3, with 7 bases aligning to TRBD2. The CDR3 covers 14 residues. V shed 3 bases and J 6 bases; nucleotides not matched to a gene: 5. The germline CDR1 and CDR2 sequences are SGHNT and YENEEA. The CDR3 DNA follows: TGTGCCAGCAGCTTTTCTAGCGGAAGCAATGAGCAGTTCTTC. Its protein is CASSFSSGSNEQFF.

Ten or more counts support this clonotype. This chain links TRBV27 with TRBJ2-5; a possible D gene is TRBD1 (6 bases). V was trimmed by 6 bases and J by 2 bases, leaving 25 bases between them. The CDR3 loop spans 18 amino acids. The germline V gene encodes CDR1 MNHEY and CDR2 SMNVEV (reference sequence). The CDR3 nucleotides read TGTGCCAGCAGCCCAGGGGTGGCGCGAACACCGTTACAAGAGACCCAGTACTTC. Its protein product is CASSPGVARTPLQETQYF.

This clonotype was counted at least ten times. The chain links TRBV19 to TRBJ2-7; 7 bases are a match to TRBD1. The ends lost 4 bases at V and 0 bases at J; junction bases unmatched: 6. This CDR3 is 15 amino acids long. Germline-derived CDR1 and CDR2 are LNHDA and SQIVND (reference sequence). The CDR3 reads CASSRVDRSSYEQYF. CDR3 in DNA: TGTGCCAGTAGTAGAGTGGACAGGAGCTCCTACGAGCAGTACTTC.

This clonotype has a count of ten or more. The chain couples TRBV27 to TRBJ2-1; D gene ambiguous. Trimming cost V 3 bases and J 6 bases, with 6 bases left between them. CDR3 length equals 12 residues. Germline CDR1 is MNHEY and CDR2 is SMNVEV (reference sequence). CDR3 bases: TGTGCCAGCAGTTTGGAAGGCAATGAGCAGTTCTTC. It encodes CASSLEGNEQFF.

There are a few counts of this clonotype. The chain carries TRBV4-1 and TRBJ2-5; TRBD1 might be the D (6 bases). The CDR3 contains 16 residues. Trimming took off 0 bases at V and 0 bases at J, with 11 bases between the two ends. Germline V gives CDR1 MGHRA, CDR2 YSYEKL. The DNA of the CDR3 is TGCGCCAGCAGCCAAGATGGGACAAGTAACCAAGAGACCCAGTACTTC. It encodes CASSQDGTSNQETQYF.

The CDR3: CACSGTSGRNYNEQFF. DNA of the CDR3: TGTGCCTGCTCTGGGACTAGCGGGAGGAACTACAATGAGCAGTTCTTC. The rearrangement joins TRBV7-2 to TRBJ2-1; 15 nucleotides line up with TRBD2. Germline CDR1 is SGHTA and CDR2 is FQGNSA. This CDR3 is 16 amino acids long. Trimming removed 11 bases from V and 3 bases from J; junction bases left unmatched: 8.

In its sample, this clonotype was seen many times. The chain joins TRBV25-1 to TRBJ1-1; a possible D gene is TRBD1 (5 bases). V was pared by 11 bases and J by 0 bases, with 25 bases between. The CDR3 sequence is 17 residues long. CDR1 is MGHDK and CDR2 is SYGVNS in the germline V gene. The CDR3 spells CASEPSPRGIMNTEAFF. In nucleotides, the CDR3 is TGTGCCTCCGAACCCTCACCGAGGGGTATCATGAACACTGAAGCTTTCTTT.

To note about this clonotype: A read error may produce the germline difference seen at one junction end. The CDR3 sequence is CASSSSGVYEQYF. The CDR3 DNA is TGTGCCAGCAGTTCTAGCGGAGTATACGAGCAGTACTTC. The chain recombines TRBV5-1 with TRBJ2-7; 7 bases fit TRBD2. CDR1 is SGHRS and CDR2 is YFSETQ in the germline V gene. The CDR3 runs to 13 residues.

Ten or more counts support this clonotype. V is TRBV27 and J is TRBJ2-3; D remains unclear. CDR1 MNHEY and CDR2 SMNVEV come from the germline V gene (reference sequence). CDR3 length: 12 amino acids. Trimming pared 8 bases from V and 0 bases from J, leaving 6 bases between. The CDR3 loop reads CASGDSTDTQYF. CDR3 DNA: TGTGCCAGCGGCGATAGCACAGATACGCAGTATTTT.

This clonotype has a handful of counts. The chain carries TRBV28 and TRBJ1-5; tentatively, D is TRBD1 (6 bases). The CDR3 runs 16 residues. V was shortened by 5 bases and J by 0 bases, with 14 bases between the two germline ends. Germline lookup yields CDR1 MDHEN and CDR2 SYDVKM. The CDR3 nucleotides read TGTGCCAGCAGTCTGTGGACAGTTTTTAGCAATCAGCCCCAGCATTTT. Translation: CASSLWTVFSNQPQHF.

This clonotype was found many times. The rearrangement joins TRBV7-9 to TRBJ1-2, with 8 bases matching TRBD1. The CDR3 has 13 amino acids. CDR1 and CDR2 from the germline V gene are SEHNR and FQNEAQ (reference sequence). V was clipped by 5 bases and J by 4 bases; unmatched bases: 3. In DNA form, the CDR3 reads TGTGCCAGCAGCACAACAGGGGGCTATGGCTACACCTTC. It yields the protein CASSTTGGYGYTF.

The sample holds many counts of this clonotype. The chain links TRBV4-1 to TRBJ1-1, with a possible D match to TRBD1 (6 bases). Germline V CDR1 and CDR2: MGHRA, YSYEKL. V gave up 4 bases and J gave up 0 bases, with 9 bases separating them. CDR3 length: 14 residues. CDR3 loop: CASSRGPVNTEAFF. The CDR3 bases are TGCGCCAGCAGCCGGGGGCCTGTGAACACTGAAGCTTTCTTT.

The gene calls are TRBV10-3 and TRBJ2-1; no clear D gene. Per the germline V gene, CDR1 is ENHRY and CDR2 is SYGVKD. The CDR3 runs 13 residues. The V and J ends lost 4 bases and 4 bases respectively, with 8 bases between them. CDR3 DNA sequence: TGTGCCATCAGTGCCCCACGTTACAATGAGCAGTTCTTC. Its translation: CAISAPRYNEQFF.

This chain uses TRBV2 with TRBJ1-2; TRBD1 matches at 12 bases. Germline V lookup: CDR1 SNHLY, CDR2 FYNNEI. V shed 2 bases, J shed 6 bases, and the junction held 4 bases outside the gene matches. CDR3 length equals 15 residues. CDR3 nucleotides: TGTGCCAGCAGTGAATGGGACAGGGGGCCTGATGGCTACACCTTC. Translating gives CASSEWDRGPDGYTF.

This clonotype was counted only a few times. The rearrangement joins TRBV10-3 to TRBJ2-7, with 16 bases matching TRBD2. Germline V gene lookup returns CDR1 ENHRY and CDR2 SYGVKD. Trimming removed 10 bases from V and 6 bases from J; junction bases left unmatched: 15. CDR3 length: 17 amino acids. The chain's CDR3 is CASQGTSGRDKVGEQYF. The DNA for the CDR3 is TGTGCCAGCCAGGGGACTAGCGGGAGGGATAAGGTTGGCGAGCAGTACTTC.

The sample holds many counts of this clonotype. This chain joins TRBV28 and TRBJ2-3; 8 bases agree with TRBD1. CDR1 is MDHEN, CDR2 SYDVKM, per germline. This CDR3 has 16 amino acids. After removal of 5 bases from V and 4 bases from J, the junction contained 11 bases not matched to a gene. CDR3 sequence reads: CASSLLDRGFADTQYF. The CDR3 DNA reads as TGTGCCAGCAGTCTACTCGACAGGGGTTTCGCAGATACGCAGTATTTT.

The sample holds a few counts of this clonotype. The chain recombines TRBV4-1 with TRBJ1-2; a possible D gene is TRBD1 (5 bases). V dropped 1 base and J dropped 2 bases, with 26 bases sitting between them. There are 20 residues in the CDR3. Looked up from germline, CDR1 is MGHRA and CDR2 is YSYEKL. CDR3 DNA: TGCGCCAGCAGCCAAGGTAGCACAGGACGAGCCGGGACGGCAAACTATGGCTACACCTTC. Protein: CASSQGSTGRAGTANYGYTF.

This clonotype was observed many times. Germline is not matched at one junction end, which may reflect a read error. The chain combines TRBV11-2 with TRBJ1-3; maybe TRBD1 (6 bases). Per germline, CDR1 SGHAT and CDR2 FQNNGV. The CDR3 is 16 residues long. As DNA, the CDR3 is TGTGCCAGCAGTTTAGAAACAGGGAGCTCTGGAAACACCATATATTTT. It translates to CASSLETGSSGNTIYF.

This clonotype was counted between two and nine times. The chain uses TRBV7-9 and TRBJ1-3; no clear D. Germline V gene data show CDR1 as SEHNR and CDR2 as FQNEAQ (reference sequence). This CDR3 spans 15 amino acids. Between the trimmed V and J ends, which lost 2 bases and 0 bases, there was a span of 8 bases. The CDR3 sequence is CASSLPSFSGNTIYF. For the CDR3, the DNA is TGTGCCAGCAGCTTACCTAGCTTCTCTGGAAACACCATATATTTT.

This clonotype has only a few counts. The CDR3 nucleotides read TGCGCCAGCAGGAGAACACCGGGACAGTTCGGCGATACGCAGTATTTT. This codes for CASRRTPGQFGDTQYF. V gene TRBV10-2 combines with J gene TRBJ2-3; TRBD1 matches 7 bases. Germline CDR1 WSHSY, CDR2 SAAADI. CDR3 size: 16 residues. The ends lost 6 bases at V and 6 bases at J; junction bases unmatched: 15.

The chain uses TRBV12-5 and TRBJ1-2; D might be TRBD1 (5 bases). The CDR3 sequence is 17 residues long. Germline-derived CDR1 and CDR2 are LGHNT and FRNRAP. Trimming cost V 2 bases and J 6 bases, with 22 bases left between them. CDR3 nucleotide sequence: TGTGCTAGTGGTTTGATCCTGGTTCGGGGGGTAGGCGATGGCTACACCTTC. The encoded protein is CASGLILVRGVGDGYTF.

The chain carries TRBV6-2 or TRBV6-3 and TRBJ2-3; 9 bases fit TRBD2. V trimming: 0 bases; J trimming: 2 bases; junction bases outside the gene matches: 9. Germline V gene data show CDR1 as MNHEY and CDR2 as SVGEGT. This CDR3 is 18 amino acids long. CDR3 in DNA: TGTGCCAGCAGTTACTCGAAGGAGGGCGGGAGGGCCACAGATACGCAGTATTTT. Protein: CASSYSKEGGRATDTQYF.